One T cell receptor (beta chain) is described in this entry. This entry is derived from a study of shared clonotypes between healthy human individuals. Study-wide context: Each donor's CD8 memory used one plate, CD8 naive two, each CD4 subset three.

The CDR3 length is 11 residues. Germline CDR1 is SGHKS and CDR2 is YYEKEE (reference sequence). The ends were cut back, 3 bases at V and 2 bases at J, with 3 bases in the middle. Per the original methods: ImmunoSEQ gave junction-only sequences without quality scores, so filtering differed. Libraries were prepared by immunoSEQ multiplex PCR; TCRdb keeps only in-frame clonotypes and omits some of them. V, J and clone size are those of that table, while D and trimming were read from the DNA. The sample lists under 2,000,000 clones; about 95% were seen once. CD45RO-negative, CCR7-selected cells formed the naive CD8 fraction, which excluded terminally differentiated effector memory CD45RA+ cells.

Sequencing was done on a sample of naive CD8+ T cells sorted from blood. The chain uses TRBV5-5 and TRBJ2-7; D gene unclear. This clonotype was sampled from a young man in good health. CDR3 loop: CASSYPYEQYF. The CDR3 coding sequence is TGTGCCAGCAGCTACCCCTACGAGCAGTACTTC.